This is a list of T cell receptor beta chains from one sample in a study of blood T cell repertoires in COVID-19. This table comes from immunoSEQ multiplex PCR, and its TCRdb copy is limited to in-frame clones, with some not included. Of some 51,000 clones listed, roughly 90% are singletons. The sequencing sample was made of peripheral blood. The receptors were gathered from a man aged 60-69 years with acute or convalescent COVID-19. Both conserved end residues are part of each CDR3. Fields, in order: D gene, clone size, V gene, J gene, CDR3 protein, CDR3 DNA. D genes are given only for firm matches. Clone size is shown for a subset of rows, as once, few, many or a class of expanded clone.

d_gene: NA
abundance: NA
v_gene: TRBV2
j_gene: TRBJ1-2
CDR3aa: CASSARQAASEAGYTF
CDR3nt: TGTGCCAGCAGTGCCAGACAGGCGGCGTCCGAGGCTGGCTACACCTTC

d_gene: NA
abundance: NA
v_gene: TRBV16
j_gene: TRBJ1-1
CDR3aa: CASSQSLGSTNTEAFF
CDR3nt: TGTGCCAGCAGCCAATCTCTAGGCAGCACGAACACTGAAGCTTTCTTT

d_gene: NA
abundance: NA
v_gene: TRBV2
j_gene: TRBJ2-3
CDR3aa: CASSVGQTDTQYF
CDR3nt: TGTGCCAGCAGTGTGGGGCAGACAGATACGCAGTATTTT

d_gene: NA
abundance: NA
v_gene: TRBV19
j_gene: TRBJ2-7
CDR3aa: CASSIGSGSEQYF
CDR3nt: TGTGCCAGTAGTATAGGTTCAGGATCCGAGCAGTACTTC

d_gene: TRBD2
abundance: once
v_gene: TRBV27
j_gene: TRBJ2-1
CDR3aa: CASSVTSGAVDEQFF
CDR3nt: TGTGCCAGCAGTGTGACTAGCGGGGCCGTCGATGAGCAGTTCTTC

d_gene: TRBD2
abundance: NA
v_gene: TRBV11-3
j_gene: TRBJ2-1
CDR3aa: CASSASGTSGGPNNEQFF
CDR3nt: TGTGCCAGCAGCGCTTCCGGGACTAGCGGGGGGCCGAACAATGAGCAGTTCTTC

d_gene: TRBD1
abundance: once
v_gene: TRBV5-1
j_gene: TRBJ2-7
CDR3aa: CASSLEGTGTSYEQYF
CDR3nt: TGCGCCAGCAGCTTGGAGGGGACAGGGACTTCCTACGAGCAGTACTTC

d_gene: TRBD1
abundance: few
v_gene: TRBV10-2
j_gene: TRBJ1-4
CDR3aa: CASRTDQGANEKLFF
CDR3nt: TGCGCCAGCAGGACCGATCAGGGGGCAAACGAAAAACTGTTTTTT

d_gene: NA
abundance: NA
v_gene: TRBV6-1
j_gene: TRBJ2-3
CDR3aa: CASSEASSTDTQYF
CDR3nt: TGTGCCAGCAGTGAAGCGAGTAGCACAGATACGCAGTATTTT

d_gene: TRBD1
abundance: NA
v_gene: TRBV27
j_gene: TRBJ1-4
CDR3aa: CASRTGLWGDEKLFF
CDR3nt: TGTGCCAGCAGGACAGGGCTGTGGGGGGATGAAAAACTGTTTTTT

d_gene: NA
abundance: few
v_gene: TRBV7-2
j_gene: TRBJ2-1
CDR3aa: CASSLATRVGDEQFF
CDR3nt: TGTGCCAGCAGCTTAGCCACTAGAGTCGGCGACGAGCAGTTCTTC

d_gene: TRBD1
abundance: NA
v_gene: TRBV14
j_gene: TRBJ2-7
CDR3aa: CASSPGQPYEQYF
CDR3nt: TGTGCCAGCAGCCCGGGACAGCCCTACGAGCAGTACTTC

d_gene: TRBD1
abundance: NA
v_gene: TRBV12-3/TRBV12-4
j_gene: TRBJ2-7
CDR3aa: CASSVTGAEQYF
CDR3nt: TGTGCCAGCAGTGTCACAGGGGCCGAGCAGTACTTC

d_gene: TRBD2
abundance: NA
v_gene: TRBV19
j_gene: TRBJ2-2
CDR3aa: CASSSNLAGVVGELFF
CDR3nt: TGTGCCAGTAGCAGTAATCTAGCGGGAGTGGTTGGGGAGCTGTTTTTT

d_gene: NA
abundance: NA
v_gene: TRBV11-2
j_gene: TRBJ2-6
CDR3aa: CASPTKPGANVLTF
CDR3nt: TGTGCCAGCCCGACTAAGCCTGGGGCCAACGTCCTGACTTTC

d_gene: NA
abundance: NA
v_gene: TRBV5-1
j_gene: TRBJ1-2
CDR3aa: CASSLASIGAANYGYTF
CDR3nt: TGCGCCAGCAGCTTGGCAAGTATAGGAGCGGCTAACTATGGCTACACCTTC

d_gene: TRBD1
abundance: NA
v_gene: TRBV2
j_gene: TRBJ2-7
CDR3aa: CASSQGPTGVGTYEQYF
CDR3nt: TGTGCCAGCAGTCAGGGCCCGACAGGGGTAGGGACCTACGAGCAGTACTTC

d_gene: NA
abundance: NA
v_gene: TRBV7-9
j_gene: TRBJ1-2
CDR3aa: CASSSGSKYGYTF
CDR3nt: TGTGCCAGCAGCTCGGGTTCGAAATATGGCTACACCTTC

d_gene: TRBD1
abundance: NA
v_gene: TRBV5-4
j_gene: TRBJ2-7
CDR3aa: CASSLFGTGAYEQYF
CDR3nt: TGTGCCAGCAGCTTGTTCGGGACAGGGGCCTACGAGCAGTACTTC

d_gene: NA
abundance: NA
v_gene: TRBV6-5
j_gene: TRBJ1-3
CDR3aa: CASRSPPGNTIYF
CDR3nt: TGTGCCAGCAGGTCCCCTCCTGGAAACACCATATATTTT

d_gene: TRBD1
abundance: NA
v_gene: TRBV24-1
j_gene: TRBJ2-7
CDR3aa: CATSDPGQGSYEQYF
CDR3nt: TGTGCCACCAGTGATCCGGGACAGGGGAGCTACGAGCAGTACTTC

d_gene: TRBD1
abundance: once
v_gene: TRBV10-1
j_gene: TRBJ1-1
CDR3aa: CASSLTGSTEAFF
CDR3nt: TGCGCCAGCAGTTTGACAGGGAGCACTGAAGCTTTCTTT

d_gene: NA
abundance: NA
v_gene: TRBV3-1/TRBV3-2
j_gene: TRBJ1-1
CDR3aa: CASSQPRRGGEAFF
CDR3nt: TGTGCCAGCAGCCAACCCAGGAGGGGAGGGGAAGCTTTCTTT

d_gene: NA
abundance: NA
v_gene: TRBV10-3
j_gene: TRBJ2-5
CDR3aa: CAISVRGGPQETQYF
CDR3nt: TGTGCCATCAGTGTCAGGGGCGGACCCCAAGAGACCCAGTACTTC

d_gene: NA
abundance: NA
v_gene: TRBV6-5
j_gene: TRBJ2-3
CDR3aa: CASSDVGLLTDTQYF
CDR3nt: TGTGCCAGCAGCGATGTGGGACTTCTCACAGATACGCAGTATTTT